This T cell receptor (beta chain) derives from a study of blood T cell repertoires in COVID-19. The CDR3 sequence is 14 residues long. V lost 7 bases and J lost 4; bases outside the gene matches: 8. Germline V gene data show CDR1 as SEHNR and CDR2 as FQNEAQ (reference sequence). In the study's own analysis: Estimation of nucleated cell counts was performed using reference gene primer amplification. Sequencing was performed with immunoSEQ multiplex PCR; in TCRdb, only in-frame clones are kept and a portion is missing. The D gene and trimming were derived from the DNA, and the V and J assignments and clone size from that table. The table has around 160,000 clones, 70% to 90% seen once.

The sequence derives from a man in his sixties with acute or convalescent COVID-19. The rearrangement joins TRBV7-9 to TRBJ2-7, with TRBD1 matching 9 bases. The specimen was peripheral blood. CDR3 in amino acids: CASMRGQGLYEQYF. CDR3 nucleotides: TGTGCCAGCATGAGGGGACAGGGTCTTTACGAGCAGTACTTC.